This T cell receptor (beta chain) came from a study of blood T cell repertoires in COVID-19. Study summary: PBMCs, B-cell-depleted T cells, or T cells provided the cDNA or gDNA that made up the material.

In the authors' methods: Amplification from reference gene primers served as the basis for estimated nucleated cell counts. Libraries were prepared by immunoSEQ multiplex PCR; TCRdb keeps only in-frame clonotypes and omits some of them. That table furnishes V, J and clone size, whereas the DNA furnished D and trimming. The sample consists of 200,000 to 250,000 clones, about 80% of them appearing once. The length of the CDR3 is 14 residues. Per the germline V gene, CDR1 is MNHEY and CDR2 is SMNVEV (reference sequence). V dropped 4 bases and J dropped 11; count of bases not matched to a gene: 7. The V gene is TRBV27, the J gene TRBJ1-5, with 11 bases aligning to TRBD1. The specimen was PBMCs or T cells enriched from blood (not recorded which). The receptor's source is a woman aged 35 to 49 who had been exposed to COVID-19. The CDR3 region has the DNA TGTGCCAGCAGTTCCGGACAGGGGGCAAGGTCCCAGCATTTT. It yields the protein CASSSGQGARSQHF.